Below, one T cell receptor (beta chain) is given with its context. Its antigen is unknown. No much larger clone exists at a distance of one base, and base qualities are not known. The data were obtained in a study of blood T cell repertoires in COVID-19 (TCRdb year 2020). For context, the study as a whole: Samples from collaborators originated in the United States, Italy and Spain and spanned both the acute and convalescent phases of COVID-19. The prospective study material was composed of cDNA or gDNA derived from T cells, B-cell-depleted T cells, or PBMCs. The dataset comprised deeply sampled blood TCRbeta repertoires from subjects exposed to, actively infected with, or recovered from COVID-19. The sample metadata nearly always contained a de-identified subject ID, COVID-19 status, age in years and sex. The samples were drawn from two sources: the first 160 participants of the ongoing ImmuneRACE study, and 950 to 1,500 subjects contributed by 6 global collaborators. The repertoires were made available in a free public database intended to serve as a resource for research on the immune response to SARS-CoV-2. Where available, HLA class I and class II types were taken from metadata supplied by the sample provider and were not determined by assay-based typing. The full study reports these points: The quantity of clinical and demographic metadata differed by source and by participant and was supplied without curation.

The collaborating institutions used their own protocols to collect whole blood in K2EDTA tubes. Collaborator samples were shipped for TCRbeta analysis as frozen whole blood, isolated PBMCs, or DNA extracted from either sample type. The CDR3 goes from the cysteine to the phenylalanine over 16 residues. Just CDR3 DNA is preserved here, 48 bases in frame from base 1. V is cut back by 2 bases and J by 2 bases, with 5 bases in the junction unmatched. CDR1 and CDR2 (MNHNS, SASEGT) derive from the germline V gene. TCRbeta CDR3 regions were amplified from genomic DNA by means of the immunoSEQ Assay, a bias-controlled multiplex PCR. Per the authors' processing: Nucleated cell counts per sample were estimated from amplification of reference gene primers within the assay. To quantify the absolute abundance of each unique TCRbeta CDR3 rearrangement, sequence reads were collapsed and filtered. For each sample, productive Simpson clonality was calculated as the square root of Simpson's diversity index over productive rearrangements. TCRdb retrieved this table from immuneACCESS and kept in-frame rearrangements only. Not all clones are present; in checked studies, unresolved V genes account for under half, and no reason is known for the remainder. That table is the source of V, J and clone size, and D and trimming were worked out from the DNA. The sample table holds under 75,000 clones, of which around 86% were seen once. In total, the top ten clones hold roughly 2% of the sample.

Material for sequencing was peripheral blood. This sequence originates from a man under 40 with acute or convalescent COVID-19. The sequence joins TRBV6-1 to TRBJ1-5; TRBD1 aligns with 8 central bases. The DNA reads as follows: TGTGCCAGCAGTGAAAGCCACAGGGGGGGCAATCAGCCCCAGCATTTT. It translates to CASSESHRGGNQPQHF.